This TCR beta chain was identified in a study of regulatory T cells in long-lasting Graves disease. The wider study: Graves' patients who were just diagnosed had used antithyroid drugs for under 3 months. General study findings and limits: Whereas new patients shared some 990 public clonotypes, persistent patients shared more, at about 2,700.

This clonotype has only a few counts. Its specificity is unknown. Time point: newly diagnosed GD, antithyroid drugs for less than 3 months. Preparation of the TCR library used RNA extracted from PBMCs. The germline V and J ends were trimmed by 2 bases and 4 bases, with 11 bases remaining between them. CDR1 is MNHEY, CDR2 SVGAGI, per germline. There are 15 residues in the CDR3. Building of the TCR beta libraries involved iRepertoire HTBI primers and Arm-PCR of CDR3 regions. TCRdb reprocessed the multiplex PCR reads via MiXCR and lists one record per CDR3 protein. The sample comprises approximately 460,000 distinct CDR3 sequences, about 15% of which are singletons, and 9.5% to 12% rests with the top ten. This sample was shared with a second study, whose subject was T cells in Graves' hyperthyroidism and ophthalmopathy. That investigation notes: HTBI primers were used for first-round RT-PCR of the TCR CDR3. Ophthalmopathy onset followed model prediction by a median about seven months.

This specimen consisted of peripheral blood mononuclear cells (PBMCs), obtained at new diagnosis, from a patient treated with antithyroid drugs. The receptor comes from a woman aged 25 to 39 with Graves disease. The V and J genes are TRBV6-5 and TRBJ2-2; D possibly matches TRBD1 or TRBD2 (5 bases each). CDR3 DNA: TGTGCCAGCAGTTACGGGACGAAGGTCACCGGGGAGCTGTTTTTT. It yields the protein CASSYGTKVTGELFF.